Following are 20 T cell receptor beta chains from one sample sequenced in a study of cytotoxic CD8 clonotypes in ibrutinib-treated CLL. Here immunoSEQ multiplex PCR was the method, and the copy in TCRdb shows in-frame clones only, minus some. The sample shows around 160,000 clones, 81% of them seen only once. Sequencing was performed on PBMCs, taken after 12 months of ibrutinib treatment. These receptors all stem from a human donor with chronic lymphocytic leukemia.

The chain recombines TRBV19 with TRBJ2-5; 8 nucleotides match TRBD2. The CDR3 totals 13 residues. The V and J ends lost 10 bases and 4 bases, in that order; junction bases with no gene match: 8. Germline CDR1 is LNHDA and CDR2 is SQIVND (reference sequence). CDR3 nucleotide sequence: TGTGCCACATCTAGGGCGGGGGGAGAGACCCAGTACTTC. This codes for CATSRAGGETQYF.

The V call is TRBV19, the J call TRBJ1-2; the match to TRBD1 covers 7 bases. V shed 7 bases, J shed 0 bases, and the junction held 8 bases outside the gene matches. The length of the CDR3 is 15 residues. The germline gives CDR1 LNHDA, CDR2 SQIVND (reference sequence). This CDR3 is CASTWDSRPNYGYTF. The DNA of the CDR3 is TGTGCCAGTACCTGGGACAGCCGCCCTAACTATGGCTACACCTTC.

V usage is TRBV15 and J usage is TRBJ2-1; TRBD2 matches 8 bases. CDR1 and CDR2 (germline): LNHNV, YYDKDF (reference sequence). V shed 6 bases and J 5 bases; nucleotides not matched to a gene: 9. The CDR3 length is 15 residues. The CDR3 DNA reads TGTGCCACCAGGCCGGGAGGGGGGGCTAACAATGAGCAGTTCTTC. It codes for CATRPGGGANNEQFF.

The gene calls are TRBV7-2 and TRBJ1-3; D gene uncertain. The CDR3 contains 12 residues. V was shortened by 9 bases and J by 6 bases, with 12 bases between the two germline ends. The germline gives CDR1 SGHTA, CDR2 FQGNSA. The CDR3 DNA sequence: TGTGCCAGTAGTAGTGATACAAACACCATATATTTT. Translating gives CASSSDTNTIYF. Drawing the rest from reference TRBV7-2 and TRBJ1-3, the complete variable domain is GAGVSQSPSNKVTEKGKDVELRCDPISGHTALYWYRQSLGQGLEFLIYFQGNSAPDKSGLPSDRFSAERTGGSVSTLTIQRTQQEDSAVYLCASSSDTNTIYFGEGSWLTVV.

The chain recombines TRBV28 with TRBJ2-7; the match to TRBD1 covers 8 bases. CDR1 and CDR2 from the germline V gene are MDHEN and SYDVKM. This CDR3 has 18 amino acids. The J segment lost 0 bases and the V segment lost 5 bases, leaving 15 bases of the junction unmatched. DNA for the CDR3: TGTGCCAGCAGTGGGACAGGAGGTGCCCGACCGCTCTCCTACGAGCAGTACTTC. It specifies CASSGTGGARPLSYEQYF.

V and J are TRBV28 and TRBJ1-4, with TRBD1 matching over 7 bases. There are 15 residues in the CDR3. After removal of 4 bases from V and 7 bases from J, the junction contained 9 bases not matched to a gene. Germline V gene data show CDR1 as MDHEN and CDR2 as SYDVKM. As DNA, the CDR3 is TGTGCCAGCAGTTCCACAGGGGTCCTTAGTGAAAAACTGTTTTTT. Translating it yields CASSSTGVLSEKLFF.

The genes are TRBV29-1 and TRBJ2-7, with D unclear. The germline CDR1 and CDR2 sequences are SQVTM and ANQGSEA. The V and J ends lost 4 bases and 4 bases respectively, with 8 bases between them. The CDR3 is 11 residues long. DNA of the CDR3: TGCAGCGTTGCGGCAGTTTACGAGCAGTACTTC. Residues: CSVAAVYEQYF.

V is TRBV5-8 and J is TRBJ1-2, with D uncertain. The V and J ends lost 1 base and 8 bases respectively, with 9 bases between them. This CDR3 is 12 amino acids long. Looked up from germline, CDR1 is SGHTS and CDR2 is YDEGEE. The CDR3 loop reads CASSLRVPGYTF. CDR3 sequence (DNA): TGTGCCAGCAGCTTGAGGGTTCCCGGCTACACCTTC.

The chain links TRBV28 to TRBJ2-1; TRBD2 matches at 7 bases. CDR3 length equals 14 residues. CDR1 and CDR2 from the germline V gene are MDHEN and SYDVKM. J gave up 6 bases and V 6 bases, and 8 bases lay outside the gene matches. In DNA, the CDR3 is TGTGCCAGCAGCCCCCGGGACTACCGCAATGAGCAGTTCTTC. Its protein is CASSPRDYRNEQFF.

CDR3 nucleotides: TGTGCCAGCAGCGTATTAGCAGCAGATACGCAGTATTTT. This codes for CASSVLAADTQYF. V usage is TRBV9 and J usage is TRBJ2-3, with unresolved D. Trimming left V 1 base short and J 4 bases short, with 7 bases between. CDR1 is SGDLS and CDR2 is YYNGEE in the germline V gene. This CDR3 comprises 13 residues.

The J gene is TRBJ2-1, the V gene TRBV11-1; unclear D gene. This CDR3 is built from 15 residues. The germline CDR1 and CDR2 sequences are SGHAT and FQDESV (reference sequence). Trimming removed 8 bases from V and 0 bases from J, with 14 bases in between. The CDR3: CASGVMESSYNEQFF. CDR3 coding DNA: TGTGCCAGCGGGGTTATGGAGAGCTCCTACAATGAGCAGTTCTTC. Filled out from reference TRBV11-1 and TRBJ2-1, the complete variable domain reads EAEVAQSPRYKITEKSQAVAFWCDPISGHATLYWYRQILGQGPELLVQFQDESVVDDSQLPKDRFSAERLKGVDSTLKIQPAELGDSAMYLCASGVMESSYNEQFFGPGTRLTVL.

The CDR3 sequence: CASTRGGEATEAFF. The CDR3 DNA is TGTGCCAGTACCCGGGGGGGAGAAGCCACTGAAGCTTTCTTT. The rearrangement uses TRBV10-3 and TRBJ1-1; weak D call: TRBD1 (5 bases). The CDR3 consists of 14 residues. V lost 10 bases, J lost 4 bases, and 19 bases lay in between. Germline CDR1 ENHRY, CDR2 SYGVKD.

The gene calls are TRBV7-9 and TRBJ2-1; D remains unclear. Looked up from germline, CDR1 is SEHNR and CDR2 is FQNEAQ (reference sequence). The CDR3 runs 13 residues. Trimming took 3 bases from V and 8 from J, leaving 11 bases between them. The CDR3 coding sequence is TGTGCCAGCAGCTTTGGAGATCGCGATGAGCAGTTCTTC. This translates into CASSFGDRDEQFF.

The chain is built from TRBV6-1 and TRBJ2-3, with 8 bases aligning to TRBD2. This CDR3 has 17 amino acids. Germline V gene sequence: CDR1 MNHNS, CDR2 SASEGT. Trimming took 4 bases from V and 4 from J; bases not matched to a gene: 13. The CDR3 is CASSGSAGGVFPDTQYF. The CDR3 coding sequence is TGTGCCAGCAGTGGGTCGGCGGGAGGTGTTTTCCCAGATACGCAGTATTTT.

This chain uses TRBV10-3 with TRBJ1-2, with unresolved D. V dropped 0 bases and J dropped 8 bases, with 7 bases sitting between them. The CDR3 totals 12 residues. Germline assignment: CDR1 ENHRY and CDR2 SYGVKD. This chain's CDR3 is CAISESNRGYTF. The CDR3 DNA follows: TGTGCCATCAGTGAGTCTAATCGGGGCTACACCTTC.

The chain employs TRBV4-1 and TRBJ2-3, with D maybe TRBD2 (5 bases). With 4 bases removed from V and 3 bases from J, the gap between germline ends came to 23 bases. CDR1 MGHRA and CDR2 YSYEKL come from the germline V gene. The CDR3 is 18 residues long. The CDR3 DNA sequence: TGCGCCAGCAGCCCAGATTCCCTTGCGGGTTCTGAGACAGATACGCAGTATTTT. As protein: CASSPDSLAGSETDTQYF.

This rearrangement joins TRBV30 to TRBJ1-2, with a tentative D call TRBD1 (5 bases). Trimming removed 3 bases at V and 1 base at J, with 12 bases between. There are 14 residues in the CDR3. Germline lookup yields CDR1 GTSNPN and CDR2 SVGIG (reference sequence). The CDR3 region is CAWRGEGRNYGYTF. CDR3 nucleotide sequence: TGTGCCTGGAGGGGAGAGGGGCGTAACTATGGCTACACCTTC.

The chain recombines TRBV5-1 with TRBJ1-4; 10 bases map to TRBD1. Germline V lookup: CDR1 SGHRS, CDR2 YFSETQ. CDR3 length: 16 amino acids. V lost 3 bases and J lost 6; bases outside the gene matches: 8. CDR3 residues: CASSSDGQGVYEKLFF. Written as DNA, the CDR3 is TGCGCCAGCAGCTCAGACGGACAGGGGGTTTATGAAAAACTGTTTTTT. The full variable domain, rest sourced from reference TRBV5-1 and TRBJ1-4, is KAGVTQTPRYLIKTRGQQVTLSCSPISGHRSVSWYQQTPGQGLQFLFEYFSETQRNKGNFPGRFSGRQFSNSRSEMNVSTLELGDSALYLCASSSDGQGVYEKLFFGSGTQLSVL.

V usage is TRBV12-5 and J usage is TRBJ1-5; D possibly corresponds to TRBD1 (5 bases). The CDR3 has 12 amino acids. Looked up from germline, CDR1 is LGHNT and CDR2 is FRNRAP. V was pared by 8 bases and J by 5 bases, with 10 bases between. CDR3 DNA sequence: TGTGCTAGTCTAGGGGAAGATCAGCCCCAGCATTTT. Translating it yields CASLGEDQPQHF.

The CDR3 DNA is TGCAGTGCTAGTTATCAGCCCCAGCATTTT. Its protein product is CSASYQPQHF. The V and J genes are TRBV20-1 and TRBJ1-5; D gene unclear. V lost 3 bases to trimming and J lost 5 bases, with 2 bases between them. The CDR3 runs to 10 residues. Germline V gene lookup returns CDR1 DFQATT and CDR2 SNEGSKA (reference sequence).